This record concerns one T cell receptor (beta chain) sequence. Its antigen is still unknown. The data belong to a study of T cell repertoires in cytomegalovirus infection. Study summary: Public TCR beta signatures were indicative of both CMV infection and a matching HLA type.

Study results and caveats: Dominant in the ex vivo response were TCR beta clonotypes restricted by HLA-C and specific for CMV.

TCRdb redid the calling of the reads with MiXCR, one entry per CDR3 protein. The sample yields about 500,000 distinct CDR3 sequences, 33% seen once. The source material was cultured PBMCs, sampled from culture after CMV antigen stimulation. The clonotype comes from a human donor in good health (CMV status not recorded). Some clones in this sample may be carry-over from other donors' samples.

The CDR3 nucleotides are TGCGCCAGCACCTTGGGCGGGGGGGACGAGCAGTACGTC. Protein: CASTLGGGDEQYV. This sequence joins TRBV10-2 and TRBJ2-7; the match to TRBD2 covers 9 bases. The germline V gene encodes CDR1 WSHSY and CDR2 SAAADI. The junction had 6 bases not matched to a gene; V was cut back by 7 bases and J by 5 bases. The CDR3 spans 13 residues.